This T cell receptor beta chain was found in a study of cytomegalovirus exposure and HLA in healthy donors. Donors were drawn from the approximately 110-subject validation cohort, separate from the roughly 610-subject first cohort. The CDR3 length is 20 residues. Per germline, CDR1 SQVTM and CDR2 ANQGSEA. The V end was cut by 5 bases, the J end by 2 bases, with 30 bases between. The assay was immunoSEQ multiplex PCR, and TCRdb's table has in-frame clones only and misses some. The sample lists 220,000 or so clones, over 65% occurring once. The rearrangement links TRBV29-1 to TRBJ2-2, with D possibly being TRBD2 (6 bases). The sequence was collected from a woman aged 18-35 years in good health and CMV-seronegative. Sequenced: PBMCs. This chain's CDR3 is CSVSPTYTEGKGVNTGELFF. The CDR3 DNA reads TGCAGCGTTTCACCCACTTATACGGAGGGTAAGGGCGTAAACACCGGGGAGCTGTTTTTT.